These T cell receptor beta chains were read from a single sample in a study of cytomegalovirus exposure and HLA in healthy donors. Produced via immunoSEQ multiplex PCR; TCRdb's table is partial and in-frame only. The sample lists about 110,000 clones; over 60% were seen once. The sequenced material came from PBMCs. These receptors all stem from a woman in her fifties or sixties in good health and CMV-seropositive. CDR3s include the opening cysteine and the closing phenylalanine or tryptophan. D genes are given only for firm matches. Expanded clones are given a class, and other clones once, few, many or no size at all.

V	J	size	D	CDR3	DNA
TRBV7-6	TRBJ2-6	-	TRBD1	CASSVTPFEQGQSTTGANVLTF	TGTGCCAGCAGCGTAACCCCCTTTGAGCAGGGACAGTCTACCACTGGGGCCAACGTCCTGACTTTC
TRBV5-1	TRBJ1-1	-	-	CASSFTGQSEAFF	TGCGCCAGCAGCTTCACAGGACAGAGTGAAGCTTTCTTT
TRBV7-2	TRBJ2-3	-	-	CASSPRRGTDTQYF	TGTGCCAGCAGCCCAAGGCGGGGCACAGATACGCAGTATTTT
TRBV5-1	TRBJ2-3	-	-	CASSPPTDTQYF	TGCGCCAGCAGTCCCCCAACAGATACGCAGTATTTT
TRBV6-5	TRBJ2-7	-	TRBD2	CASSYMAGGLDEQYF	TGTGCCAGCAGTTACATGGCGGGAGGCCTCGACGAGCAGTACTTC
TRBV11-2	TRBJ2-7	once	-	CASSLVGGAYEQYF	TGTGCCAGCAGCTTGGTGGGCGGGGCATACGAGCAGTACTTC
TRBV27	TRBJ2-7	-	-	CASSLERPLYSYEQYF	TGTGCCAGCAGTTTGGAGCGGCCATTATACTCCTACGAGCAGTACTTC
TRBV5-6	TRBJ1-1	few	-	CASSLAGGLEAFF	TGTGCCAGCAGCTTGGCCGGCGGACTTGAAGCTTTCTTT
TRBV19	TRBJ2-6	-	TRBD1	CASSTAQGVVYGANVLTF	TGTGCCAGTAGTACGGCACAGGGGGTGGTCTATGGGGCCAACGTCCTGACTTTC
TRBV9	TRBJ1-2	-	TRBD1	CASTMTTGLYGYTF	TGTGCCAGCACGATGACGACAGGGCTCTATGGCTACACCTTC
TRBV7-9	TRBJ1-2	-	-	CASSFEGSLTNYGYTF	TGTGCCAGCAGCTTCGAAGGGAGCTTGACTAACTATGGCTACACCTTC
TRBV28	TRBJ1-2	-	-	CASIWGTENYGYTF	TGTGCCAGCATTTGGGGGACTGAAAACTATGGCTACACCTTC
TRBV5-1	TRBJ2-1	-	TRBD2	CASSLPSGSNEQFF	TGCGCCAGCAGCTTGCCTAGCGGATCTAATGAGCAGTTCTTC
TRBV7-2	TRBJ2-7	-	TRBD1	CASSLRQGEYEQYF	TGTGCCAGCAGCCTTCGACAGGGGGAATACGAGCAGTACTTC
TRBV28	TRBJ2-7	-	TRBD1	CASSQEAPGTGSKEQYF	TGTGCCAGCAGCCAGGAGGCCCCCGGGACAGGATCTAAAGAGCAGTACTTC
TRBV7-2	TRBJ2-1	few	TRBD2	CASSYTAGAYNEQFF	TGTGCCAGCAGTTATACTGCGGGGGCCTACAATGAGCAGTTCTTC
TRBV6-5	TRBJ2-7	-	TRBD1	CASSYGTGGAYEQYF	TGTGCCAGCAGTTACGGGACAGGGGGGGCCTACGAGCAGTACTTC
TRBV6-5	TRBJ1-5	few	-	CASSYSVDQPQHF	TGTGCCAGCAGTTACTCCGTAGATCAGCCCCAGCATTTT
TRBV11-2	TRBJ1-3	once	TRBD1	CASSSNTGATIYF	TGTGCCAGCAGCTCCAATACAGGGGCCACCATATATTTT
TRBV5-1	TRBJ1-1	-	TRBD1	CASSLDGQGNTEAFF	TGCGCCAGCAGCTTGGATGGACAGGGGAACACTGAAGCTTTCTTT
TRBV18	TRBJ2-5	-	TRBD1	CASSPPYDRGDQETQYF	TGTGCCAGCTCACCACCCTATGACAGGGGGGATCAAGAGACCCAGTACTTC
TRBV7-9	TRBJ1-2	-	-	CASSAGPTRYTF	TGTGCCAGCAGCGCGGGACCGACGCGCTACACCTTC